These T cell receptor beta chains were read from a single sample in a study of T-cell reconstitution after alpha-beta-depleted transplantation in children. Each CDR3 protein is one row after TCRdb ran MiXCR on the PCR reads. The sample gives around 340,000 distinct CDR3 sequences, approximately 12% of which show up once; roughly 4.3% is in the top ten. The specimen comprised PBMCs, sampled from the stem cell graft. The source is a human donor who donated a stem cell graft to a child with Fanconi anemia. Each CDR3 is given with its conserved first and last residue. The D gene is left open where the match is weak. Rows may omit the clone size; those that give it use once, few, many or a size class.

. | . | TRBJ1-2 | TRBV11-2 | 13 | TGTGCCAGCAGCTCCCTCAGAAACTATGGCTACACCTTC | CASSSLRNYGYTF
. | many | TRBJ2-1 | TRBV11-1 | 14 | TGTGCCAGCAGCCGTCACCACTCCTACAATGAGCAGTTCTTC | CASSRHHSYNEQFF
. | many | TRBJ1-1 | TRBV7-2 | 13 | TGTGCCAGCAGCTACCTCTTGAACACTGAAGCTTTCTTT | CASSYLLNTEAFF
TRBD2 | . | TRBJ2-2 | TRBV4-2 | 16 | TGTGCCAGCAGATTGGGACTAGCGGGGGGCGCCGGGGAGCTGTTTTTT | CASRLGLAGGAGELFF
. | many | TRBJ2-2 | TRBV6-2/TRBV6-3 | 12 | TGTGCCAGCAGCATCAGCACCGGGGAGCTGTTTTTT | CASSISTGELFF
TRBD1 | few | TRBJ1-5 | TRBV3-1 | 17 | TGTGCCAGCAGCCCCGGACAGGGATGGGATGGCAATCAGCCCCAGCATTTT | CASSPGQGWDGNQPQHF
. | few | TRBJ2-1 | TRBV6-5 | 15 | TGTGCCAGCAGTTACTTGTCACTAGGTAACAATGAGCAGTTCTTC | CASSYLSLGNNEQFF
TRBD2 | few | TRBJ2-3 | TRBV5-1 | 14 | TGCGCCAGCTCAGGGGTAGCGGGGGCAGATACGCAGTATTTT | CASSGVAGADTQYF
. | . | TRBJ1-1 | TRBV12-3/TRBV12-4 | 12 | TGTGCCAGCAGTTTATGGGAGAATGAAGCTTTCTTT | CASSLWENEAFF
. | many | TRBJ2-3 | TRBV9 | 12 | TGTGCCAGCAGCGTAGACAGAGATACGCAGTATTTT | CASSVDRDTQYF
. | few | TRBJ1-2 | TRBV4-2 | 15 | TGTGCCAGCAGCCAAGAGTGGGGGGCCTTCTATGGCTACACCTTC | CASSQEWGAFYGYTF
. | . | TRBJ1-3 | TRBV7-2 | 15 | TGTGCCAGCAGCTCCGTTGCCGGGGCTGGAAACACCATATATTTT | CASSSVAGAGNTIYF
TRBD1 | many | TRBJ1-1 | TRBV20-1 | 13 | TGCAGTGCTAGCAGGGGGGGTACCGCTGAAGCTTTCTTT | CSASRGGTAEAFF
TRBD1 | . | TRBJ1-3 | TRBV12-3/TRBV12-4 | 14 | TGTGCCAGCAGGGGGACAGGAGCAGTTTACACCATATATTTT | CASRGTGAVYTIYF
. | . | TRBJ2-5 | TRBV29-1 | 13 | TGCAGCGTTGACAGCCTGGGGTTGGAGACCCAGTACTTC | CSVDSLGLETQYF
TRBD2 | . | TRBJ2-1 | TRBV15 | 15 | TGTGCCACCAGCAGAGAGGGACTAGCGGGGGGGCGGAAGTTCTTC | CATSREGLAGGRKFF
. | many | TRBJ2-2 | TRBV12-3/TRBV12-4 | 15 | TGTGCCAGCAGTTCAATTTTGGCCGGGGACGGGGAGCTGTTTTTT | CASSSILAGDGELFF
TRBD1 | many | TRBJ1-6 | TRBV15 | 16 | TGTGCCACCAGCACCCGAACCGGGACAGGGGGGTCACCCCTCCACTTT | CATSTRTGTGGSPLHF
. | few | TRBJ2-1 | TRBV7-8 | 17 | TGTGCCAGCAGCTTAGTAAGGTACAGGGTCACGTTAAATGAGCAGTTCTTC | CASSLVRYRVTLNEQFF
TRBD2 | many | TRBJ2-5 | TRBV6-5 | 14 | TGTGCCAGCAGTTCCGGGGGGTTCCAAGAGACCCAGTACTTC | CASSSGGFQETQYF
. | . | TRBJ2-5 | TRBV7-2 | 14 | TGTGCCAGCAGCTTACAGGGGATTGAAGAGACCCAGTACTTC | CASSLQGIEETQYF
. | few | TRBJ2-5 | TRBV28 | 15 | TGTGCCAGCACCGGAGGTTGGGGCGATCAAGAGACCCAGTACTTC | CASTGGWGDQETQYF
. | few | TRBJ2-5 | TRBV20-1 | 12 | TGCAGTGCTAGTCCCCTAGAAGAGACCCAGTACTTC | CSASPLEETQYF